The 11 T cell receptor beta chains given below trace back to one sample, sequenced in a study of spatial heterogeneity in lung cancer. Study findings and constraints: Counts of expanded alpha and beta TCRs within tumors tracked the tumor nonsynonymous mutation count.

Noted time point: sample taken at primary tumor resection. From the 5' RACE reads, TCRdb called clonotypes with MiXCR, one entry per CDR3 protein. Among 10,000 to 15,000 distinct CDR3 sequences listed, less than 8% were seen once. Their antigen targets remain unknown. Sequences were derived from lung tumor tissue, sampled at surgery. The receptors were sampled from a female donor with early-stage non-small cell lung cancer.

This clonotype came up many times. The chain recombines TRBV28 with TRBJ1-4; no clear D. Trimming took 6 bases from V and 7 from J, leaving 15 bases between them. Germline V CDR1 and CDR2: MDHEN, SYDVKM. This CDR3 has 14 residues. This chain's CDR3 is CASSEGGKGEKLFF. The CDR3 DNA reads TGTGCCAGCAGCGAGGGAGGGAAGGGTGAAAAACTGTTTTTT.

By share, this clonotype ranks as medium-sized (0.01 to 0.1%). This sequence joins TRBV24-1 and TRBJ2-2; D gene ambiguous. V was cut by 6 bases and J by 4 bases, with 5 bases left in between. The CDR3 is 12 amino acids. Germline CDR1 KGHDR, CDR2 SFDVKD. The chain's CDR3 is CATSSFTGELFF. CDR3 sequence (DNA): TGTGCCACCAGTTCATTCACCGGGGAGCTGTTTTTT.

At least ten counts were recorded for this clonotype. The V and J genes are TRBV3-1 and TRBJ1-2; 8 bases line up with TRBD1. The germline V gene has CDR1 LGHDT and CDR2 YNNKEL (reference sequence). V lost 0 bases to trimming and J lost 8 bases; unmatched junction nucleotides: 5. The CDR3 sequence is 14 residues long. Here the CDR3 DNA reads TGTGCCAGCAGCCAAGATAACAGGGGGTTGGGCTACACCTTC. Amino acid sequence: CASSQDNRGLGYTF.

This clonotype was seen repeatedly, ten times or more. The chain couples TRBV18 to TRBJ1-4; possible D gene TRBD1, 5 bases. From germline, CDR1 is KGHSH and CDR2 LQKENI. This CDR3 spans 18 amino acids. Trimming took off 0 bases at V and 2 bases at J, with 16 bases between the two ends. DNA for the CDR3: TGTGCCAGCTCACCACCGAGACCATTAGGGGAGACTAATGAAAAACTGTTTTTT. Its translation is CASSPPRPLGETNEKLFF. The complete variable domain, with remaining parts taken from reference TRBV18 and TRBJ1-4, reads NAGVMQNPRHLVRRRGQEARLRCSPMKGHSHVYWYRQLPEEGLKFMVYLQKENIIDESGMPKERFSAEFPKEGPSILRIQQVVRGDSAAYFCASSPPRPLGETNEKLFFGSGTQLSVL.

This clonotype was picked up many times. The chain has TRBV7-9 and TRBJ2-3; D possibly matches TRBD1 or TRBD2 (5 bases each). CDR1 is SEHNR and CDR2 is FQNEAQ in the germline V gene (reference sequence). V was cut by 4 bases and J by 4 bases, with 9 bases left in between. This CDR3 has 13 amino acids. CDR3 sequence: CASSSRGPDTQYF. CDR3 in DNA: TGTGCCAGCAGCTCACGGGGACCAGATACGCAGTATTTT.

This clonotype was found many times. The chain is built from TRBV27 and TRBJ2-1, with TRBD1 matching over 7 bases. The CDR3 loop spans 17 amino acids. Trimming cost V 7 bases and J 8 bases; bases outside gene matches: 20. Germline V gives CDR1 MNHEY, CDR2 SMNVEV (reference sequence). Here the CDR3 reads CASIKTPPGQRNDEQFF. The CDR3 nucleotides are TGTGCCAGCATTAAAACCCCCCCGGGACAGCGGAACGATGAGCAGTTCTTC.

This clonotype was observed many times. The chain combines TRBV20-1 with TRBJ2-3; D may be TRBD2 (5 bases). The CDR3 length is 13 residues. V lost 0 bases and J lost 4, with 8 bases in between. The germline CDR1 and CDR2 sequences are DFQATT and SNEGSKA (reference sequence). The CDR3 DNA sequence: TGCAGTGCTAGAGATTCCGGGGCAGATACGCAGTATTTT. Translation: CSARDSGADTQYF.

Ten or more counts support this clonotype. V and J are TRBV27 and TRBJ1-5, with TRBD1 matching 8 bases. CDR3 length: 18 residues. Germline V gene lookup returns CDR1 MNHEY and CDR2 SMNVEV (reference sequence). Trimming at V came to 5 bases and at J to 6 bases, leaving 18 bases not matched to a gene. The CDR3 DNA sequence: TGTGCCAGCAGTACCCAAATCCAGGGGGCCGTCCCGGGTCAGCCCCAGCATTTT. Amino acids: CASSTQIQGAVPGQPQHF.

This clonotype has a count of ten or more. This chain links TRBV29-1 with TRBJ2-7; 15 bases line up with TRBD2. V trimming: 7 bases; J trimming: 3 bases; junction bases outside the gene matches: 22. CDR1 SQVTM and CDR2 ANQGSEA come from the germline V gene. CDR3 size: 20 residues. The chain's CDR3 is CSASGTSGRPGSSYFYEQYF. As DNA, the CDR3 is TGCAGCGCCAGTGGGACTAGCGGGAGGCCCGGTTCTTCTTATTTCTACGAGCAGTACTTC.

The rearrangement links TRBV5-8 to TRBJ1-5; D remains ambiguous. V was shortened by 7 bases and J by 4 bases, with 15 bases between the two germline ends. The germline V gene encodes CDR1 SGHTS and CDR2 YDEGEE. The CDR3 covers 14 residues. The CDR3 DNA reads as TGTGCCAGCTCCCGTGACCTGATTAATCAGCCCCAGCATTTT. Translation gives CASSRDLINQPQHF.

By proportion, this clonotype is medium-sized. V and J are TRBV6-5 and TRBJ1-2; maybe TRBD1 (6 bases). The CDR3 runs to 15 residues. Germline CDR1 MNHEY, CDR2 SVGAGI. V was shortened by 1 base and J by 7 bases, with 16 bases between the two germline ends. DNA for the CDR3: TGTGCCAGCAGTTACTACCGGGCAGGGGTCATTGGCTACACCTTC. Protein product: CASSYYRAGVIGYTF.